This TCR beta chain was found in a study of blood T cell repertoires in COVID-19. Study at large: Sites in the United States, Italy and Spain provided acute and convalescent COVID-19 samples. T cells, B-cell-depleted T cells, or PBMCs supplied cDNA or gDNA.

Per the original data handling: Amplifying reference gene primers gave estimates of nucleated cell counts. Data came from immunoSEQ multiplex PCR; TCRdb stores just in-frame clones and leaves some out. V and J calls and clone size come straight from that table; D and trimming were deduced from the DNA. The sample has approximately 97,000 clones, around nine tenths seen once. Unmatched junction bases numbered 13, after V lost 4 bases and J lost 4 bases. The CDR3 is 17 amino acids. Looked up from germline, CDR1 is LGHNA and CDR2 is YNFKEQ. This TCR came from a man aged 50 or older with active COVID-19. The chain recombines TRBV4-2 with TRBJ1-3, with TRBD1 matching over 7 bases. The sample consisted of peripheral blood. Here the CDR3 DNA reads TGTGCCAGCAGCCGAGAGGACAGGACAAGTTCAGGAAACACCATATATTTT. It specifies CASSREDRTSSGNTIYF.